Listed here are 25 T cell receptor beta chains from one sample, sequenced in a study of cytomegalovirus exposure and HLA in healthy donors. 13 Jbeta primers and 60 Vbeta primers were used for the PCR. Assay: immunoSEQ multiplex PCR; the TCRdb copy retains only in-frame clones and omits some. The sample contains 100,000 to 150,000 clones, about 79% of which appear only once. Sequencing input: PBMCs. These receptors were collected from a middle-aged man in good health and CMV-seronegative.

The V call is TRBV5-4, the J call TRBJ1-5; 7 bases are a match to TRBD1. V shed 0 bases, J shed 3 bases, and the junction held 3 bases outside the gene matches. The germline V gene encodes CDR1 SGHNT and CDR2 YYREEE (reference sequence). This CDR3 comprises 15 residues. In DNA, the CDR3 is TGTGCCAGCAGCTTGGGGACAGGTAACAATCAGCCCCAGCATTTT. Its translation is CASSLGTGNNQPQHF.

The chain combines TRBV29-1 with TRBJ2-5; perhaps TRBD2 as D (5 bases). Germline V lookup: CDR1 SQVTM, CDR2 ANQGSEA. This CDR3 has 14 amino acids. V shed 1 base and J shed 2 bases, with 11 bases lying between them. CDR3 nucleotide sequence: TGCAGCGTTGAAGGGACCCCGGGACAAGAGACCCAGTACTTC. Its protein product is CSVEGTPGQETQYF.

The chain links TRBV5-1 to TRBJ1-4; D remains ambiguous. The CDR3 is made up of 15 amino acids. The germline V gene has CDR1 SGHRS and CDR2 YFSETQ. Trimming removed 0 bases at V and 3 bases at J, with 9 bases between. The CDR3 region is CASSLDAQSNEKLFF. The CDR3 region has the DNA TGCGCCAGCAGCTTGGATGCCCAGTCTAATGAAAAACTGTTTTTT.

The chain employs TRBV11-2 and TRBJ2-5; tentative D call: TRBD2 (5 bases). Trimming cost V 2 bases and J 4 bases, with 17 bases left between them. Germline CDR1 and CDR2: SGHAT and FQNNGV. CDR3 length equals 16 residues. The CDR3 protein is CASSLRGFRIGETQYF. CDR3 coding DNA: TGTGCCAGCAGCTTAAGAGGGTTTCGTATCGGAGAGACCCAGTACTTC.

J is TRBJ1-2 and V is TRBV19; D not resolved. Trimming took 3 bases from V and 1 from J, leaving 9 bases between them. Looked up from germline, CDR1 is LNHDA and CDR2 is SQIVND (reference sequence). The CDR3 has 14 residues. CDR3 amino acids: CASSIGQDNYGYTF. As DNA, the CDR3 is TGTGCCAGTAGTATTGGGCAGGATAACTATGGCTACACCTTC.

The chain has TRBV19 and TRBJ2-7, with 10 bases fitting TRBD2. Losses at the gene ends were 9 bases for V and 0 bases for J; bases not matched to a gene: 11. Germline V CDR1 and CDR2: LNHDA, SQIVND (reference sequence). There are 16 residues in the CDR3. The chain's CDR3 is CARPVAGGRHSYEQYV. DNA for the CDR3: TGTGCCAGGCCGGTAGCGGGGGGCCGCCACTCCTACGAGCAGTACGTC.

This clone was seen a handful of times. The rearrangement uses TRBV29-1 and TRBJ2-5; 7 bases line up with TRBD2. V lost 4 bases and J lost 5; bases outside the gene matches: 10. Germline CDR1 reads SQVTM; CDR2 reads ANQGSEA. This CDR3 has 14 amino acids. This chain's CDR3 is CSVGGGRGGETQYF. CDR3 sequence (DNA): TGCAGCGTTGGGGGGGGAAGGGGAGGGGAGACCCAGTACTTC. The full variable domain, completed using reference TRBV29-1 and TRBJ2-5, is SAVISQKPSRDICQRGTSLTIQCQVDSQVTMMFWYRQQPGQSLTLIATANQGSEATYESGFVIDKFPISRPNLTFSTLTVSNMSPEDSSIYLCSVGGGRGGETQYFGPGTRLLVL.

V is TRBV5-1 and J is TRBJ1-2; 7 positions agree with TRBD1. The CDR3 totals 16 residues. V trimming: 0 bases; J trimming: 6 bases; junction bases outside the gene matches: 11. Per germline, CDR1 SGHRS and CDR2 YFSETQ. The CDR3, as DNA: TGCGCCAGCAGCTTGGACCTTTTAGGGGGCTTAGATGGCTACACCTTC. Translated, it gives CASSLDLLGGLDGYTF.

The chain uses TRBV7-2 and TRBJ2-7; TRBD1 is a possible D gene (6 bases). This CDR3 has 15 amino acids. V was pared by 4 bases and J by 2 bases, with 15 bases between. Germline CDR1 reads SGHTA; CDR2 reads FQGNSA. The CDR3 DNA follows: TGTGCCAGCAGCTCCTCGACAGGACCCGCCTACGAGCAGTACTTC. Protein: CASSSSTGPAYEQYF.

The V gene is TRBV5-1, the J gene TRBJ2-5, with 8 bases lining up with TRBD1. This CDR3 comprises 15 residues. With V trimmed by 3 bases and J by 3 bases, 7 bases remained unmatched. Germline loops: CDR1 SGHRS, CDR2 YFSETQ. CDR3 sequence reads: CASSSNPGQEETQYF. CDR3 in DNA: TGCGCCAGCAGCTCGAACCCGGGACAGGAAGAGACCCAGTACTTC.

The V and J genes are TRBV6-5 and TRBJ2-7; tentative D call: TRBD2 (5 bases). Trimming cost V 2 bases and J 5 bases, with 13 bases left between them. Germline CDR1 MNHEY, CDR2 SVGAGI. CDR3 length: 14 residues. The CDR3 sequence: CASSYRESPHEQYV. DNA of the CDR3: TGTGCCAGCAGTTACAGGGAGTCCCCCCACGAGCAGTACGTC.

This clone was observed a few times. V gene TRBV7-2 combines with J gene TRBJ2-5; maybe TRBD2 (5 bases). Germline loops: CDR1 SGHTA, CDR2 FQGNSA. V was trimmed by 4 bases and J by 3 bases, leaving 12 bases between them. The CDR3 extends over 14 amino acids. The CDR3 coding sequence is TGTGCCAGCAGCTCACGGACTCGTGAAGAGACCCAGTACTTC. Encoded protein: CASSSRTREETQYF.

The chain is built from TRBV28 and TRBJ1-5; 7 bases fit TRBD1. This CDR3 contains 15 residues. Per the germline V gene, CDR1 is MDHEN and CDR2 is SYDVKM. V lost 6 bases, J lost 6 bases, and 11 bases stayed unmatched. Here the CDR3 reads CASSPSPGGSQPQHF. The CDR3 nucleotides are TGTGCCAGCAGCCCCTCGCCAGGGGGTAGTCAGCCCCAGCATTTT.

The rearrangement joins TRBV5-1 to TRBJ1-2, with D hard to call. The germline V gene encodes CDR1 SGHRS and CDR2 YFSETQ. V lost 2 bases, J lost 3 bases, and 14 bases lay in between. The CDR3 consists of 15 residues. The CDR3 DNA reads as TGCGCCAGCAGCTTAACCGGGGAAAGAGACTATGGCTACACCTTC. Amino acid sequence: CASSLTGERDYGYTF.

The chain carries TRBV28 and TRBJ2-5, with D hard to call. With 3 bases removed from V and 3 bases from J, the gap between germline ends came to 11 bases. CDR1 and CDR2 from the germline V gene are MDHEN and SYDVKM. This CDR3 contains 14 residues. This CDR3 reads CASSFPGSKETQYF. As DNA, the CDR3 is TGTGCCAGCAGTTTCCCCGGGTCCAAAGAGACCCAGTACTTC.

The V gene is TRBV6-5, the J gene TRBJ1-2; D possibly corresponds to TRBD1 (5 bases). Looked up from germline, CDR1 is MNHEY and CDR2 is SVGAGI. This CDR3 is built from 14 residues. V was pared by 4 bases and J by 0 bases, with 9 bases between. CDR3 DNA: TGTGCCAGCAGTTCCGACAGAACTAACTATGGCTACACCTTC. Protein: CASSSDRTNYGYTF.

The gene calls are TRBV28 and TRBJ1-5; 9 bases align to TRBD1. There are 16 residues in the CDR3. CDR1 is MDHEN, CDR2 SYDVKM, per germline. Losses at the gene ends were 6 bases for V and 8 bases for J; bases not matched to a gene: 14. CDR3 DNA sequence: TGTGCCAGCAGGAGACCTCCGGGACAGGGTTTTAAGCCCCAGCATTTT. Translation gives CASRRPPGQGFKPQHF.

The rearrangement links TRBV6-5 to TRBJ1-4; TRBD1 is a possible D gene (5 bases). Trimming took off 6 bases at V and 6 bases at J, with 11 bases between the two ends. The CDR3 runs 13 residues. CDR1 is MNHEY, CDR2 SVGAGI, per germline. The CDR3 region is CASRPTGDEKLFF. In nucleotides, the CDR3 is TGTGCCAGCAGGCCCACAGGAGATGAAAAACTGTTTTTT.

The chain is built from TRBV7-8 and TRBJ2-7; possible D gene TRBD2, 5 bases. The germline gives CDR1 SGHVS, CDR2 FQNEAQ. The germline V and J ends were trimmed by 3 bases and 3 bases, with 9 bases remaining between them. The CDR3 totals 13 residues. CDR3 region: CASSFGEHYEQYF. The CDR3 DNA reads TGTGCCAGCAGCTTCGGGGAACACTACGAGCAGTACTTC.

The genes are TRBV19 and TRBJ1-2; perhaps TRBD1 as D (6 bases). This CDR3 has 16 residues. Trimming shortened V by 5 bases and J by 4 bases, and 20 bases separated the two germline ends. Germline CDR1 LNHDA, CDR2 SQIVND (reference sequence). The CDR3 DNA sequence: TGTGCCAGTAGTCCCTACTCGAGGGGGGGCGTCTATGGCTACACCTTC. Translating it yields CASSPYSRGGVYGYTF.

The chain joins TRBV19 to TRBJ1-3, with D unresolved. The CDR3 covers 16 residues. V was pared by 3 bases and J by 2 bases, with 14 bases between. Germline-derived CDR1 and CDR2 are LNHDA and SQIVND (reference sequence). For the CDR3, the DNA is TGTGCCAGTAGTATTCAAGGTGGAGAGGCTGGAAACACCATATATTTT. Protein sequence: CASSIQGGEAGNTIYF.

The chain links TRBV7-2 to TRBJ1-6; D not certain. The V end lost 1 base, the J end lost 10 bases, and 14 bases lay between the germline ends. The CDR3 sequence is 15 residues long. Germline V gene sequence: CDR1 SGHTA, CDR2 FQGNSA. CDR3 DNA sequence: TGTGCCAGCAGCTTAGTGGGAGGAAGAATGTCACCCCTCCACTTT. This translates into CASSLVGGRMSPLHF.

This chain uses TRBV12-1 with TRBJ2-2; the table assigns TRBD2, which was not confirmed against the DNA. TRBV12-1 is a pseudogene locus. CDR3 size: 15 residues. CDR3 protein: CAGSFVREVSGELFF. The CDR3 DNA sequence: TGTGCCGGCAGCTTTGTAAGGGAGGTTTCCGGGGAGCTGTTTTTT.

In this sample, this clone turned up a few times. This chain uses TRBV5-6 with TRBJ2-5; 8 bases line up with TRBD1. Trimming cost V 0 bases and J 4 bases; bases outside gene matches: 5. Germline values: CDR1 SGHDT, CDR2 YYEEEE. This CDR3 is 15 amino acids long. The CDR3 sequence: CASSLGGTGGETQYF. The DNA for the CDR3 is TGTGCCAGCAGCTTGGGAGGTACAGGGGGAGAGACCCAGTACTTC.

V and J are TRBV7-9 and TRBJ2-1; weak D call: TRBD2 (5 bases). Germline V gives CDR1 SEHNR, CDR2 FQNEAQ (reference sequence). V was cut by 6 bases and J by 14 bases, with 20 bases left in between. The CDR3 is 13 residues long. In DNA form, the CDR3 reads TGTGCCAGCAGTTATCCTGCGGGCAGAAACAAGTTCTTC. Translating it yields CASSYPAGRNKFF.